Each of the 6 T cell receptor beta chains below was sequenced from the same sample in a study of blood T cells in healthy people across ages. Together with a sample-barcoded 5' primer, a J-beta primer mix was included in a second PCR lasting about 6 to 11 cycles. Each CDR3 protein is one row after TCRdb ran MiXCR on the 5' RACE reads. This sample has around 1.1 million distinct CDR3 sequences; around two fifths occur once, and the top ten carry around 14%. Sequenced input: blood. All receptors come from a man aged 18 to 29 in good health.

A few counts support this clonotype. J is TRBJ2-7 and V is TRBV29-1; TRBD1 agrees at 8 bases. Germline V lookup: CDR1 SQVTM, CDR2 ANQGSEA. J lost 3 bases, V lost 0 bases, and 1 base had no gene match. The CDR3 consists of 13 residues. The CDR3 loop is CSVEDGQGYEQYF. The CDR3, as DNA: TGCAGCGTTGAAGATGGACAGGGCTACGAGCAGTACTTC.

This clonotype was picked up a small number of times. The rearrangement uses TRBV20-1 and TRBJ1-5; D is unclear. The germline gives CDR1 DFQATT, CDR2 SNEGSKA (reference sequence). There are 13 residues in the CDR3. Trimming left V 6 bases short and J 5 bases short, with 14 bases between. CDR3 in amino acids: CSAIPGRDQPQHF. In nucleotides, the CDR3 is TGCAGTGCCATCCCGGGGAGGGATCAGCCCCAGCATTTT.

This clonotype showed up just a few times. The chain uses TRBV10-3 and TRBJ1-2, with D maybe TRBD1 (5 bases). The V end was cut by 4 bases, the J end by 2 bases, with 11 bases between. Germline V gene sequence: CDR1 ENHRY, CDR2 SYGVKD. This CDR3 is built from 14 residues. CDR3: CAISVGAANYGYTF. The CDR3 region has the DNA TGTGCCATCAGTGTTGGGGCAGCCAACTATGGCTACACCTTC.

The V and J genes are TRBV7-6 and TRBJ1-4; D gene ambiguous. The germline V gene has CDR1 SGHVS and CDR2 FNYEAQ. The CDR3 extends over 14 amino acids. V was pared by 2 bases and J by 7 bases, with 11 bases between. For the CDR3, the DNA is TGTGCCAGCAGCTTACAGCCGTCCCGTGAAAAACTGTTTTTT. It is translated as CASSLQPSREKLFF.

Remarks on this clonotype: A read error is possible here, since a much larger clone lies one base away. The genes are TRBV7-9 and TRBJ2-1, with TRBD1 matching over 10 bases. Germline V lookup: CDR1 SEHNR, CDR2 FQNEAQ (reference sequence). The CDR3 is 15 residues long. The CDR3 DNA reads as TGTGCCAGCAGCTTACCCTGGGACAGGGGTAGTGAGCGGTTCTTC. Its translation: CASSLPWDRGSERFF.

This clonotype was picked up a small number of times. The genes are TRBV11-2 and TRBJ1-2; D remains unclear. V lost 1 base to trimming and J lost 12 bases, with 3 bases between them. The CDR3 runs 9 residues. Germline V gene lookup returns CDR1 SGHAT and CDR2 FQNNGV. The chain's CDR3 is CASSLVHTF. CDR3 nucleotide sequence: TGTGCCAGCAGCTTAGTACACACCTTC. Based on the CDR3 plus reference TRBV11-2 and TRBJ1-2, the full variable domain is EAGVAQSPRYKIIEKRQSVAFWCNPISGHATLYWYQQILGQGPKLLIQFQNNGVVDDSQLPKDRFSAERLKGVDSTLKIQPAKLEDSAVYLCASSLVHTFGSGTRLTVV.